These T cell receptor beta chains were read from a single sample in a study of cytomegalovirus exposure and HLA in healthy donors. Using immunoSEQ multiplex PCR, the repertoire was profiled, and TCRdb retains in-frame clones only, with some absent. The data show about 190,000 clones, roughly an eighth seen once. Sequencing was done on a sample of PBMCs. These receptors all stem from a man aged 50 to 60 in good health and CMV-seropositive. CDR3s include the opening cysteine and the closing phenylalanine or tryptophan. Each record gives: clone size, V gene, J gene, D gene, CDR3 length, CDR3 DNA, CDR3 protein. The D gene is left open where the match is weak. Clone size is shown for a subset of rows, as once, few, many or a class of expanded clone.

>NA|TRBV7-2|TRBJ2-7|TRBD1|14
TGTGCCAGCAGCCGAGGGACAGGGGGCTACGAGCAGTACTTC
CASSRGTGGYEQYF
>few|TRBV7-8|TRBJ1-5|NA|12
TGTGCCAGCACTTCCCGAGGGCAGCCCCAGCATTTT
CASTSRGQPQHF
>NA|TRBV4-3|TRBJ1-2|NA|14
TGCGCCAGCAGCCAAGCAGCGGGCGGGTATGGCTACACCTTC
CASSQAAGGYGYTF
>NA|TRBV19|TRBJ2-2|TRBD2|14
TGTGCCAGTAGTGGCGGGGGGAACACCGGGGAGCTGTTTTTT
CASSGGGNTGELFF
>NA|TRBV28|TRBJ2-3|TRBD2|15
TGTGCCAGCAGTCCCGGACTAGCGGGCACAGATACGCAGTATTTT
CASSPGLAGTDTQYF
>NA|TRBV7-8|TRBJ1-4|NA|16
TGTGCCAGCAGCTTAACGAGGGCTCCAACTAATGAAAAACTGTTTTTT
CASSLTRAPTNEKLFF
>NA|TRBV2|TRBJ1-1|NA|15
TGTGCCAGCAGTGTTGAATGGGACTCCGCCACTGAAGCTTTCTTT
CASSVEWDSATEAFF
>NA|TRBV2|TRBJ1-1|NA|12
TGTGCCAGCAACAGGGATTCCACTGAAGCTTTCTTT
CASNRDSTEAFF
>few|TRBV6-5|TRBJ1-5|NA|15
TGTGCCAGCAGGGCATGGGGGAACAGGGATCAGCCCCAGCATTTT
CASRAWGNRDQPQHF
>NA|TRBV2|TRBJ1-1|NA|12
TGTGCCAGCAGTTCCAGGAACACTGAAGCTTTCTTT
CASSSRNTEAFF